These 3 T cell receptor beta chains were all obtained from the same sample, sequenced in a study of PD-L1 blockade in urothelial cancer. Profiling relied on immunoSEQ multiplex PCR, and the TCRdb table lists in-frame clones only, not all of them. This repertoire shows fewer than 85,000 clones, around 83% found once; its top ten account for around a tenth. Sample time point: pretreatment peripheral blood. The sample in question was PBMCs, obtained around atezolizumab (anti-PD-L1) treatment. These receptors all stem from a woman between 65 and 79 years old with urothelial cancer.

This chain uses TRBV7-8 with TRBJ1-1, with D possibly matching TRBD1 (5 bases). Germline V gene lookup returns CDR1 SGHVS and CDR2 FQNEAQ. The CDR3 covers 15 residues. Trimming pared 2 bases from V and 0 bases from J, leaving 10 bases between. The CDR3 nucleotides are TGTGCCAGCAGCTTACGGGCAGGGATGAACACTGAAGCTTTCTTT. This sequence encodes CASSLRAGMNTEAFF.

The V gene is TRBV13, the J gene TRBJ2-3, with 10 bases lining up with TRBD2. The CDR3 loop spans 18 amino acids. The J segment lost 8 bases and the V segment lost 5 bases, leaving 19 bases of the junction unmatched. Germline V gene lookup returns CDR1 PRHDT and CDR2 FYEKMQ (reference sequence). The CDR3 nucleotides read TGTGCCAGCAGCGCACAGGGGCTAGCGGGAGCTTGGGGTGGTACGCAGTATTTT. Its protein product is CASSAQGLAGAWGGTQYF. The full variable domain, in which reference TRBV13 and TRBJ2-3 provide the parts outside the CDR3, is AAGVIQSPRHLIKEKRETATLKCYPIPRHDTVYWYQQGPGQDPQFLISFYEKMQSDKGSIPDRFSAQQFSDYHSELNMSSLELGDSALYFCASSAQGLAGAWGGTQYFGPGTRLTVL.

J is TRBJ2-3 and V is TRBV28; no reliable D call. This CDR3 has 14 amino acids. The germline V and J ends were trimmed by 3 bases and 2 bases, with 9 bases remaining between them. Germline V gives CDR1 MDHEN, CDR2 SYDVKM. The CDR3 DNA follows: TGTGCCAGCAGTTTTACTGATTCCACAGATACGCAGTATTTT. Protein product: CASSFTDSTDTQYF. The complete variable domain, with remaining parts taken from reference TRBV28 and TRBJ2-3, reads DVKVTQSSRYLVKRTGEKVFLECVQDMDHENMFWYRQDPGLGLRLIYFSYDVKMKEKGDIPEGYSVSREKKERFSLILESASTNQTSMYLCASSFTDSTDTQYFGPGTRLTVL.